This TCR beta chain was captured by sequencing in a study of T cell responses to AZD1222 COVID-19 vaccine. Study outcomes and limitations: At baseline, just 5 or 6 AZD1222 recipients tested seropositive. Epitopes outside B.1.351 and B.1.1.7 mutated regions reportedly drew nearly half of spike TCRs.

CDR3 size: 13 residues. CDR1 and CDR2 (germline): SSHAT, FNYEAQ (reference sequence). Some clones are missing from TCRdb's copy, which holds only in-frame ones; the method was immunoSEQ multiplex PCR. The data hold about 150,000 clones, with just over 90% observed a single time. Only one count was recorded for this clone. Its antigen is as yet unknown. At one end the junction does not follow the germline gene, possibly because of a read error. This specimen consisted of peripheral blood, obtained on day 0 of AZD1222 vaccination. This clonotype was obtained from an adult in good health. The V gene is TRBV7-7, the J gene TRBJ1-5; D unclear. The CDR3 DNA is TGTGCTAGCAGTCCAGATCTCAATCAGCCCCAGCATTTT. This encodes CASSPDLNQPQHF. The whole variable domain, filled in from reference TRBV7-7 and TRBJ1-5, reads GAGVSQSPRYKVTKRGQDVTLRCDPISSHATLYWYQQALGQGPEFLTYFNYEAQPDKSGLPSDRFSAERPEGSISTLTIQRTEQRDSAMYRCASSPDLNQPQHFGDGTRLSIL.